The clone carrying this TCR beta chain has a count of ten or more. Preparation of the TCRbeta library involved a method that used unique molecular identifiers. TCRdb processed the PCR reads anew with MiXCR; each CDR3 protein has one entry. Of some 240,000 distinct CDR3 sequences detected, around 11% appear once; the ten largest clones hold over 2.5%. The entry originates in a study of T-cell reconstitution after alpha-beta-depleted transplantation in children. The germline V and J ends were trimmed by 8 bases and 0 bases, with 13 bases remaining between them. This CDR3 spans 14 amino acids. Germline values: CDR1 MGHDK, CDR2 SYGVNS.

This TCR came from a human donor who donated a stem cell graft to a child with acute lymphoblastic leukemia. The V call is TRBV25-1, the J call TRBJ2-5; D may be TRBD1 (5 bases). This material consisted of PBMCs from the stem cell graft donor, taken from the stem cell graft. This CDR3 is CASGQGHNQETQYF. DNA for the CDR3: TGTGCCAGCGGCCAAGGACACAACCAAGAGACCCAGTACTTC.